The next 32 T cell receptor beta chains were all read from a single sample in a study of T cell responses to AZD1222 COVID-19 vaccine. Profiling relied on immunoSEQ multiplex PCR, and the TCRdb table lists in-frame clones only, not all of them. The sample yields over 100,000 clones, 75% to 90% seen once. The specimen was peripheral blood, collected on day 0 of AZD1222 vaccination. The receptors originated from an adult in good health.

The chain couples TRBV3-1 (or the pseudogene TRBV3-2) to TRBJ1-5, with TRBD1 as a possible D gene (5 bases). This CDR3 region has 14 residues. Germline V gives CDR1 LGHDT, CDR2 YNNKEL (reference sequence). Trimming removed 0 bases from V and 6 bases from J, with 9 bases in between. CDR3: CASSQERGGQPQHF. CDR3 nucleotides: TGTGCCAGCAGCCAAGAACGCGGGGGTCAGCCCCAGCATTTT.

The chain is built from TRBV2 and TRBJ2-3; perhaps TRBD2 as D (5 bases). CDR1 is SNHLY and CDR2 is FYNNEI in the germline V gene. V lost 6 bases to trimming and J lost 4 bases, with 8 bases between them. This CDR3 contains 12 residues. The CDR3 DNA follows: TGTGCCAGCAGCGTCGGGGCAGATACGCAGTATTTT. Translation: CASSVGADTQYF.

The chain recombines TRBV14 with TRBJ1-2, with TRBD1 as a possible D gene (5 bases). The V end lost 5 bases, the J end lost 4 bases, and 14 bases lay between the germline ends. CDR1 and CDR2 from the germline V gene are SGHDN and FVKESK. CDR3 length equals 14 residues. The CDR3 DNA follows: TGTGCCAGCAGCTTTGCGGACACCCTCTATGGCTACACCTTC. It yields the protein CASSFADTLYGYTF.

Here the CDR3 reads CAWANIGGAEKLFF. The CDR3 DNA reads as TGTGCCTGGGCTAATATCGGGGGGGCCGAAAAACTGTTTTTT. The chain uses TRBV30 and TRBJ1-4; tentatively, D is TRBD1 (6 bases). V lost 5 bases and J lost 8, with 18 bases in between. Germline assignment: CDR1 GTSNPN and CDR2 SVGIG (reference sequence). The CDR3 is made up of 14 amino acids.

CDR3 nucleotide sequence: TGTGCCTGGGCCCCGAGGGGGGTTGAAGCTTTCTTT. Translated: CAWAPRGVEAFF. V gene TRBV30 combines with J gene TRBJ1-1; D possibly corresponds to TRBD1 (6 bases). The CDR3 sequence is 12 residues long. Trimming removed 5 bases at V and 7 bases at J, with 14 bases between. Germline V lookup: CDR1 GTSNPN, CDR2 SVGIG (reference sequence).

V usage is TRBV7-9 and J usage is TRBJ2-3; 10 bases match TRBD1. Germline V CDR1 and CDR2: SEHNR, FQNEAQ (reference sequence). The CDR3 contains 15 residues. The V gene end was trimmed by 4 bases and the J gene end by 3 bases; junction bases not matched to a gene: 4. CDR3 loop: CASSSQGQGTDTQYF. The CDR3 bases are TGTGCCAGCAGCTCCCAGGGACAGGGGACAGATACGCAGTATTTT.

V usage is TRBV21-1 and J usage is TRBJ2-1; the DNA was not used to check the table's D call, TRBD2. TRBV21-1 has pseudogene status. This CDR3 is 11 amino acids long. CDR3 sequence reads: CASSPLREQFF. In DNA, the CDR3 is TGTGCCAGCAGCCCCCTCCGGGAGCAGTTCTTC.

The chain couples TRBV28 to TRBJ1-1; unclear D gene. Trimming took 8 bases from V and 6 from J, leaving 19 bases between them. The CDR3 has 14 amino acids. Looked up from germline, CDR1 is MDHEN and CDR2 is SYDVKM. The CDR3 loop reads CASHPHLKGSEAFF. CDR3 in DNA: TGTGCCAGCCACCCTCACTTGAAGGGTTCTGAAGCTTTCTTT.

V usage is TRBV4-1 and J usage is TRBJ1-2; no reliable D call. From germline, CDR1 is MGHRA and CDR2 YSYEKL. Trimming removed 4 bases at V and 2 bases at J, with 20 bases between. The CDR3 covers 17 residues. The CDR3 bases are TGCGCCAGCAGCCCCCGAAACCCGACTCAAACAAACTATGGCTACACCTTC. It encodes CASSPRNPTQTNYGYTF.

The CDR3 region has the DNA TGTGCCAGCAGTCTCAAGTCCGACAGAGAGTTCTTC. Residues: CASSLKSDREFF. The chain uses TRBV28 and TRBJ2-1; D perhaps matches TRBD1 (5 bases). Germline V CDR1 and CDR2: MDHEN, SYDVKM. Between the trimmed V and J ends, which lost 5 bases and 14 bases, there was a span of 16 bases. The CDR3 loop spans 12 amino acids.

The CDR3 nucleotides are TGTGCCAGCAGCTTCGGCGGGGCCTACTACGAGCAGTACTTC. Amino acid sequence: CASSFGGAYYEQYF. V is TRBV7-2 and J is TRBJ2-7; a possible D gene is TRBD2 (6 bases). The CDR3 sequence is 14 residues long. V was pared by 3 bases and J by 3 bases, with 12 bases between. The germline V gene has CDR1 SGHTA and CDR2 FQGNSA. Complete variable domain (other parts from reference TRBV7-2 and TRBJ2-7): GAGVSQSPSNKVTEKGKDVELRCDPISGHTALYWYRQSLGQGLEFLIYFQGNSAPDKSGLPSDRFSAERTGGSVSTLTIQRTQQEDSAVYLCASSFGGAYYEQYFGPGTRLTVT.

The chain carries TRBV7-9 and TRBJ1-1; D unclear. Trimming removed 1 base from V and 8 bases from J, with 8 bases in between. The CDR3 has 12 amino acids. Germline lookup yields CDR1 SEHNR and CDR2 FQNEAQ (reference sequence). The CDR3 bases are TGTGCCAGCAGCTTAGGAGGGAGCGAAGCTTTCTTT. Translated: CASSLGGSEAFF. Full variable domain (remainder filled in from reference TRBV7-9 and TRBJ1-1): DTGVSQNPRHKITKRGQNVTFRCDPISEHNRLYWYRQTLGQGPEFLTYFQNEAQLEKSRLLSDRFSAERPKGSFSTLEIQRTEQGDSAMYLCASSLGGSEAFFGQGTRLTVV.

In its sample, this clone was seen many times. DNA for the CDR3: TGTGCCAGCAGTGCTCTGACAGGGGGCGCGGACTATGGCTACACCTTC. Translating gives CASSALTGGADYGYTF. J is TRBJ1-2 and V is TRBV6-2 or TRBV6-3; 10 bases align to TRBD1. The CDR3 contains 16 residues. V lost 5 bases and J lost 3; bases outside the gene matches: 9. CDR1 is MNHEY, CDR2 SVGEGT, per germline.

This sequence joins TRBV6-5 and TRBJ2-1; 7 nucleotides align to TRBD2. Looked up from germline, CDR1 is MNHEY and CDR2 is SVGAGI. The CDR3 totals 13 residues. Germline trimming cut 2 bases from V and 13 bases from J; bases unmatched to any gene: 8. CDR3: CASSYGAGVDQFF. The CDR3 nucleotides are TGTGCCAGCAGTTACGGCGCGGGGGTGGATCAGTTCTTC.

The chain recombines TRBV19 with TRBJ2-1, with D hard to call. Trimming stripped 3 bases from V and 10 bases from J, with 10 bases between. CDR1 LNHDA and CDR2 SQIVND come from the germline V gene (reference sequence). The CDR3 has 12 residues. CDR3: CASSISSGEQFF. The CDR3 DNA reads as TGTGCCAGTAGTATCTCGTCTGGCGAGCAGTTCTTC.

V and J are TRBV12-3 or TRBV12-4 and TRBJ1-2, with D possibly being TRBD1 (5 bases). The length of the CDR3 is 13 residues. V lost 5 bases and J lost 0, with 7 bases in between. CDR3 amino acids: CASSATANYGYTF. CDR3 nucleotide sequence: TGTGCCAGCAGTGCGACAGCTAACTATGGCTACACCTTC.

The chain has TRBV24-1 and TRBJ2-3; either TRBD1 or TRBD2 may supply D (5 bases each). Germline CDR1 is KGHDR and CDR2 is SFDVKD. CDR3 size: 15 residues. Deletions cut 5 bases from V and 5 bases from J, with 16 bases between. CDR3 nucleotides: TGTGCCACCAGTGCTACCGGGACCGCCGGAGATACGCAGTATTTT. This gives the protein CATSATGTAGDTQYF.

This sequence joins TRBV4-1 and TRBJ2-3; the match to TRBD2 covers 9 bases. V shed 0 bases, J shed 0 bases, and the junction held 13 bases outside the gene matches. From germline, CDR1 is MGHRA and CDR2 YSYEKL. The CDR3 contains 20 residues. CDR3 nucleotides: TGCGCCAGCAGCCAAGATCCTTCAAATTTAGCGGGAGCTAGCACAGATACGCAGTATTTT. The encoded protein is CASSQDPSNLAGASTDTQYF.

This chain links TRBV5-1 with TRBJ2-1; 8 bases are shared with TRBD2. The CDR3 contains 14 residues. Germline V gene lookup returns CDR1 SGHRS and CDR2 YFSETQ. Unmatched junction bases numbered 5, after V lost 7 bases and J lost 2 bases. This CDR3 is CASAPAGAYNEQFF. CDR3 DNA: TGCGCCAGCGCCCCAGCGGGGGCCTACAATGAGCAGTTCTTC.

The gene calls are TRBV12-3 or TRBV12-4 and TRBJ1-5; D not certain. This CDR3 is 12 amino acids long. Trimming left V 4 bases short and J 4 bases short, with 5 bases between. CDR3 sequence (DNA): TGTGCCAGCAGTTCCGGAAATCAGCCCCAGCATTTT. This translates into CASSSGNQPQHF.

J is TRBJ2-1 and V is TRBV18; TRBD1 is a possible D gene (6 bases). CDR1 KGHSH and CDR2 LQKENI come from the germline V gene. This CDR3 is built from 14 residues. The germline V and J ends were trimmed by 4 bases and 6 bases, with 13 bases remaining between them. CDR3 protein: CASSQNRDVNEQFF. The CDR3 DNA sequence: TGTGCCAGCTCACAAAACAGGGATGTCAATGAGCAGTTCTTC.

The V gene is TRBV20-1, the J gene TRBJ1-5, with 7 bases fitting TRBD1. Germline assignment: CDR1 DFQATT and CDR2 SNEGSKA (reference sequence). This CDR3 is 15 amino acids long. V lost 4 bases to trimming and J lost 0 bases; unmatched junction nucleotides: 6. CDR3: CSAIDREHSNQPQHF. CDR3 bases: TGCAGTGCTATTGACAGGGAACATAGCAATCAGCCCCAGCATTTT.

The chain uses TRBV2 and TRBJ2-3; TRBD2 might be the D (5 bases). The CDR3 has 15 amino acids. Trimming removed 10 bases at V and 1 base at J, with 18 bases between. Germline CDR1 is SNHLY and CDR2 is FYNNEI. For the CDR3, the DNA is TGTGCCATCCCCTTTTTGAGGGCTCGCACAGATACGCAGTATTTT. Its translation: CAIPFLRARTDTQYF.

CDR3 amino acids: CASSIYGTNYGYTF. The CDR3 DNA follows: TGTGCCAGTAGTATATACGGAACTAACTATGGCTACACCTTC. The genes are TRBV19 and TRBJ1-2; D is undetermined. Trimming removed 2 bases from V and 0 bases from J, with 7 bases in between. The CDR3 extends over 14 amino acids. Germline V gene sequence: CDR1 LNHDA, CDR2 SQIVND (reference sequence).

This sequence joins TRBV11-2 and TRBJ2-7; TRBD2 is a possible D gene (6 bases). The CDR3 runs 15 residues. The germline V gene encodes CDR1 SGHAT and CDR2 FQNNGV. Trimming stripped 5 bases from V and 3 bases from J, with 17 bases between. CDR3 region: CASSTYRGVSYEQYF. The CDR3 nucleotides are TGTGCCAGCAGCACCTACCGCGGGGTCAGCTACGAGCAGTACTTC.

CDR3 protein: CASRADHRYEQYF. In DNA, the CDR3 is TGCGCCAGCAGAGCGGATCATCGGTACGAGCAGTACTTC. This chain joins TRBV5-1 and TRBJ2-7, with a tentative D call TRBD2 (5 bases). This CDR3 has 13 amino acids. Germline assignment: CDR1 SGHRS and CDR2 YFSETQ. V gave up 5 bases and J gave up 4 bases, with 13 bases separating them.

This chain connects TRBV11-2 to TRBJ1-1, with TRBD1 matching 8 bases. This CDR3 has 17 amino acids. The germline gives CDR1 SGHAT, CDR2 FQNNGV. After removal of 5 bases from V and 1 base from J, the junction contained 12 bases not matched to a gene. The CDR3 bases are TGTGCCAGCAGCCCCCAGACAGGGGACTCCTCGAACACTGAAGCTTTCTTT. Protein: CASSPQTGDSSNTEAFF.

The V gene is TRBV5-1, the J gene TRBJ2-1; unclear D gene. This CDR3 is 16 amino acids long. V was pared by 0 bases and J by 0 bases, with 10 bases between. Germline V gives CDR1 SGHRS, CDR2 YFSETQ. DNA of the CDR3: TGCGCCAGCAGCTTGGGCCCCGTAAGCTCCTACAATGAGCAGTTCTTC. Its protein product is CASSLGPVSSYNEQFF.

The V gene is TRBV4-1, the J gene TRBJ1-1, with TRBD1 matching over 7 bases. CDR3 length: 18 residues. Trimming cost V 0 bases and J 1 base; bases outside gene matches: 11. Germline CDR1 MGHRA, CDR2 YSYEKL. CDR3 amino acids: CASSQDQQGWRWNTEAFF. The DNA for the CDR3 is TGCGCCAGCAGCCAAGATCAACAGGGGTGGAGGTGGAACACTGAAGCTTTCTTT.

The CDR3 is CASRATGKGNTEAFF. CDR3 DNA: TGTGCCAGCAGGGCAACAGGGAAAGGGAACACTGAAGCTTTCTTT. This chain links TRBV2 with TRBJ1-1; tentatively, D is TRBD1 (6 bases). Trimming took off 6 bases at V and 1 base at J, with 15 bases between the two ends. Germline CDR1 reads SNHLY; CDR2 reads FYNNEI. The CDR3 spans 15 residues.

The chain has TRBV18 and TRBJ2-1, with a tentative D call TRBD2 (5 bases). The CDR3 covers 14 residues. Trimming shortened V by 3 bases and J by 7 bases, and 13 bases separated the two germline ends. Germline loops: CDR1 KGHSH, CDR2 LQKENI. The CDR3 coding sequence is TGTGCCAGCTCACCCAGTAGCGTCCTGAATGAGCAGTTCTTC. It is translated as CASSPSSVLNEQFF.

The V and J genes are TRBV30 and TRBJ1-2; D gene ambiguous. Germline-derived CDR1 and CDR2 are GTSNPN and SVGIG (reference sequence). The V end lost 0 bases, the J end lost 4 bases, and 12 bases lay between the germline ends. The CDR3 has 14 residues. For the CDR3, the DNA is TGTGCCTGGAGTGTCCTCGAATCGAGCTATGGCTACACCTTC. Amino acid sequence: CAWSVLESSYGYTF.